This TCR beta chain was captured in a study of CD8 T cells in ankylosing spondylitis. Study outcomes and limitations: Matched synovial fluid from ankylosing spondylitis patients was reported to be enriched for disease-linked clones. Characteristic, it appeared, of ankylosing spondylitis blood was a TCR beta motif of fewer than 10 highly homologous variants. With a CD8+ phenotype, disease-linked clones were relatively rare in peripheral blood. A subset of motif variants has previously been described in the synovial fluid and blood of reactive arthritis.

Generation of TCR beta libraries employed quantitative 5'-RACE incorporating molecular barcodes. TCRdb re-called the 5' RACE reads with MiXCR, one entry per CDR3 protein. The table lists approximately 440,000 distinct CDR3 sequences, about 15% of them singletons. A word on this clonotype: The antigen remains undetermined.

The TCR originated in a male donor with ankylosing spondylitis. The specimen was blood, either unsorted or a sorted T cell fraction (not recorded which).

The CDR3 protein is CASSSGLVRLETQYF. The CDR3, as DNA: TGTGCCAGCAGTTCCGGACTAGTTCGTCTAGAGACCCAGTACTTC. The chain joins TRBV6-5 to TRBJ2-5; 7 nucleotides line up with TRBD2. The CDR3 sequence is 15 residues long. In germline, CDR1 is MNHEY, CDR2 SVGAGI. V lost 4 bases and J lost 4; bases outside the gene matches: 9.